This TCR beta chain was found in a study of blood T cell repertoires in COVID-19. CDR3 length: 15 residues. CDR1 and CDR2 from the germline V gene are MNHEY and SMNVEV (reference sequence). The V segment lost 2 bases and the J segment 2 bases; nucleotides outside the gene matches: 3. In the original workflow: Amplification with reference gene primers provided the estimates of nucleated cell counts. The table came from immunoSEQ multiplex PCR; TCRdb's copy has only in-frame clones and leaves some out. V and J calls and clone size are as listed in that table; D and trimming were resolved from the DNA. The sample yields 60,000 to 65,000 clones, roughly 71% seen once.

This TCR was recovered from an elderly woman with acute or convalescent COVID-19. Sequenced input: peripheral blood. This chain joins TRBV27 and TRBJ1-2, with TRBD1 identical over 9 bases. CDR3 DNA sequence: TGTGCCAGCAGTTTAACAGGGACAGGGAACTATGGCTACACCTTC. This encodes CASSLTGTGNYGYTF.